These T cell receptor beta chains were read from a single sample in a study of prognosis after radiotherapy for stage I lung cancer. TCRdb fed the multiplex PCR reads into MiXCR, producing one record per CDR3 protein. The sample comprises around 26,000 distinct CDR3 sequences, approximately 29% of which are singletons, and roughly a third rests with the top ten. This specimen was PBMCs, taken before or after stereotactic body radiation therapy (not recorded which). The receptors derive from a donor at least 50 years old with non-small cell lung cancer. The CDR3 runs from the conserved cysteine through the conserved F or W. The order of the fields is CDR3 length, V gene, clone size, D gene, J gene, CDR3 DNA, CDR3 protein. D genes are given only for firm matches. Some rows have no size entry. The others give once, few or many, or a class for an expanded clone.

17	TRBV5-5	many	.	TRBJ1-5	TGTGCCAGCAGCCCAATGGGGGACCTAGGTAGCAATCAGCCCCAGCATTTT	CASSPMGDLGSNQPQHF
16	TRBV9	.	TRBD2	TRBJ2-2	TGTGCCAGCAGCCCTAGGACTAGCGGGGGCCCCGGGGAGCTGTTTTTT	CASSPRTSGGPGELFF
15	TRBV5-1	.	TRBD2	TRBJ2-7	TGCGCCAGCAGCTTGGGGCCTAGCGGGATGTACGAGCAGTACTTC	CASSLGPSGMYEQYF
11	TRBV25-1	many	TRBD1	TRBJ1-1	TGTGCCAGCAGGACAGGGTCTGAAGCTTTCTTT	CASRTGSEAFF
12	TRBV7-8	.	.	TRBJ2-1	TGTGCCAGCAGTCCTACTTACAATGAGCAGTTCTTC	CASSPTYNEQFF
14	TRBV28	.	.	TRBJ1-6	TGTGCCAGCAGTCCTATGGGGGGGGGTTCACCCCTCCACTTT	CASSPMGGGSPLHF
15	TRBV7-2	many	.	TRBJ2-7	TGTGCCAGCAGCTTCTCCTCGGGACCATCCTACGAGCAGTACTTC	CASSFSSGPSYEQYF
16	TRBV2	many	TRBD2	TRBJ2-7	TGTGCCAGCAATCGATTGGTGACTAGCGGGGCCTACGAGCAGTACTTC	CASNRLVTSGAYEQYF
15	TRBV5-1	.	TRBD1	TRBJ2-3	TGCGCCAACAGCCCCGGTGACAGGGACACAGATACGCAGTATTTT	CANSPGDRDTDTQYF
13	TRBV10-2	many	.	TRBJ1-2	TGCGCCAGCAGTGAGATAGGGGGGAATGGCTACACCTTC	CASSEIGGNGYTF
15	TRBV7-3	many	TRBD2	TRBJ2-1	TGTGCCAGCAGGCCTCAAGCGGGAGGACCGAATGAGCAGTTCTTC	CASRPQAGGPNEQFF
18	TRBV27	.	TRBD2	TRBJ2-2	TGTGCCAGCAGTGGAAGGGGGACTAGCGGAGGGAACACCGGGGAGCTGTTTTTT	CASSGRGTSGGNTGELFF
13	TRBV27	few	.	TRBJ2-5	TGTGCCAGCAGTTTACGGTACCAAGAGACCCAGCACTTC	CASSLRYQETQHF
16	TRBV5-1	many	.	TRBJ2-4	TGCGCCAGCAGCTTGGACCCAGCGCTAGCCAAAAACATTCAGTACTTC	CASSLDPALAKNIQYF
13	TRBV2	.	.	TRBJ1-4	TGTGCCGCTGCTGCCAGCCCCAATGAAAAACTGTTTTTT	CAAAASPNEKLFF
14	TRBV20-1	many	TRBD2	TRBJ2-1	TGCAGTGCGGGACTAGCCCGAGGTGGAAATGAGCAGTTCTTC	CSAGLARGGNEQFF
14	TRBV16	many	.	TRBJ2-2	TGTGCCAGCAGCCAATATAAATCCACGGGGGAGCTGTTTTTT	CASSQYKSTGELFF
12	TRBV2	.	.	TRBJ2-3	TGTGCCAGCAGGGCGACAGGAGATACGCAGTATTTT	CASRATGDTQYF
14	TRBV6-1	many	.	TRBJ2-2	TGTGCCAGCCTACAGGGTACGAACACCGGGGAGCTGTTTTTT	CASLQGTNTGELFF
16	TRBV2	medium-sized	TRBD2	TRBJ2-2	TGTGCCAGCAGTCTAGCGGGGGGGCAAAACACCGGGGAGCTGTTTTTT	CASSLAGGQNTGELFF
15	TRBV5-1	many	TRBD2	TRBJ2-1	TGCGCCAGCAGCACCGGACTAGCGGGATACAATGAGCAGTTCTTC	CASSTGLAGYNEQFF
14	TRBV4-1	many	.	TRBJ1-5	TGCGCCAGCAGCCAAGGTTCGGGGAATCAGCCCCAGCATTTT	CASSQGSGNQPQHF